The 27 T cell receptor beta chains presented below share a single source sample, sequenced in a study of OX40 agonist ivuxolimab in advanced cancers. Using immunoSEQ multiplex PCR, the repertoire was profiled, and TCRdb retains in-frame clones only, with some absent. The sample consists of some 86,000 clones, approximately 94% of them appearing once. The source was CD4+ or CD8+ T cells sorted from blood, collected in a trial of the OX40 agonist ivuxolimab. Source of these receptors: an adult with an advanced solid tumor such as melanoma, head and neck, liver or kidney cancer.

The chain recombines TRBV7-9 with TRBJ1-3, with a tentative D call TRBD1 (6 bases). Trimming removed 5 bases at V and 1 base at J, with 9 bases between. The germline CDR1 and CDR2 sequences are SEHNR and FQNEAQ (reference sequence). The CDR3 is 14 amino acids. The CDR3 spells CASSHDRSGNTIYF. CDR3 nucleotides: TGTGCCAGCAGCCATGACAGGTCTGGAAACACCATATATTTT. Complete variable domain (other parts from reference TRBV7-9 and TRBJ1-3): DTGVSQNPRHKITKRGQNVTFRCDPISEHNRLYWYRQTLGQGPEFLTYFQNEAQLEKSRLLSDRFSAERPKGSFSTLEIQRTEQGDSAMYLCASSHDRSGNTIYFGEGSWLTVV.

The chain uses TRBV9 and TRBJ2-7; weak D call: TRBD2 (6 bases). This CDR3 has 14 amino acids. Trimming removed 4 bases at V and 3 bases at J, with 14 bases between. Germline CDR1 and CDR2: SGDLS and YYNGEE. CDR3 sequence reads: CASSPGDLGYEQYF. The CDR3 DNA reads TGTGCCAGCAGCCCCGGGGACTTGGGCTACGAGCAGTACTTC.

The chain carries TRBV10-1 and TRBJ2-1; 13 bases fit TRBD2. J was trimmed by 3 bases and V by 2 bases; bases with no gene match: 7. The CDR3 totals 18 residues. Germline-derived CDR1 and CDR2 are WNHNN and SYGVQD (reference sequence). The CDR3 nucleotides are TGCGCCAGCAGTGAGGAACTAGCGGGGGGGCCTGGCTACAATGAGCAGTTCTTC. Translated: CASSEELAGGPGYNEQFF.

The chain joins TRBV9 to TRBJ2-7, with TRBD2 identical over 8 bases. Germline V lookup: CDR1 SGDLS, CDR2 YYNGEE. The J segment lost 3 bases and the V segment lost 3 bases, leaving 8 bases of the junction unmatched. The CDR3 covers 15 residues. CDR3 sequence reads: CASSAGGTSIYEQYF. In DNA, the CDR3 is TGTGCCAGCAGCGCGGGTGGGACTAGTATCTACGAGCAGTACTTC. Filled out from reference TRBV9 and TRBJ2-7, the complete variable domain reads DSGVTQTPKHLITATGQRVTLRCSPRSGDLSVYWYQQSLDQGLQFLIQYYNGEERAKGNILERFSAQQFPDLHSELNLSSLELGDSALYFCASSAGGTSIYEQYFGPGTRLTVT.

This clone was detected only once. The chain is built from TRBV11-3 and TRBJ2-2; 12 bases match TRBD2. CDR1 is SGHNT, CDR2 YENEEA, per germline. V gave up 5 bases and J gave up 5 bases; unmatched junction bases: 3. The CDR3 is 15 residues long. CDR3: CASSLLAGGTGELFF. The CDR3 DNA sequence: TGTGCCAGCAGCCTACTAGCGGGGGGAACCGGGGAGCTGTTTTTT.

The chain recombines TRBV11-2 with TRBJ2-7; the D gene could be TRBD1 or TRBD2 (5 bases each). V was pared by 5 bases and J by 3 bases, with 26 bases between. Looked up from germline, CDR1 is SGHAT and CDR2 is FQNNGV. This CDR3 is 18 amino acids long. The CDR3 reads CASSLTTGFQEALYEQYF. CDR3 sequence (DNA): TGTGCCAGCAGCCTAACTACAGGTTTTCAGGAGGCCCTCTACGAGCAGTACTTC.

The CDR3 reads CSVDRANTEAFF. The CDR3 nucleotides read TGCAGCGTGGACAGGGCGAACACTGAAGCTTTCTTT. The chain recombines TRBV29-1 with TRBJ1-1; 8 bases are shared with TRBD1. The V gene's germline CDR1 is SQVTM and CDR2 ANQGSEA. This CDR3 region has 12 residues. Germline trimming cut 6 bases from V and 1 base from J; bases unmatched to any gene: 1.

The V and J genes are TRBV27 and TRBJ2-1; TRBD2 agrees at 9 bases. The V gene's germline CDR1 is MNHEY and CDR2 SMNVEV (reference sequence). CDR3 length: 14 residues. J was trimmed by 4 bases and V by 6 bases; bases with no gene match: 4. CDR3 loop: CASSLRGGYNEQFF. The CDR3 DNA is TGTGCCAGCAGCCTGCGGGGGGGTTACAATGAGCAGTTCTTC.

The chain couples TRBV25-1 to TRBJ2-1; D remains unclear. The CDR3 sequence is 13 residues long. V lost 4 bases, J lost 5 bases, and 9 bases lay in between. Germline assignment: CDR1 MGHDK and CDR2 SYGVNS. Here the CDR3 DNA reads TGTGCCAGCAGTGTAGTGTTACACAATGAGCAGTTCTTC. Translated: CASSVVLHNEQFF.

V is TRBV5-1 and J is TRBJ1-6; D uncertain. The CDR3 sequence is 13 residues long. V was clipped by 4 bases and J by 7 bases, with 9 bases between them. CDR1 is SGHRS and CDR2 is YFSETQ in the germline V gene. DNA of the CDR3: TGCGCCAGCAGCCCGGACGGGAATTCACCCCTCCACTTT. It specifies CASSPDGNSPLHF. Variable domain in full (rest from reference TRBV5-1 and TRBJ1-6): KAGVTQTPRYLIKTRGQQVTLSCSPISGHRSVSWYQQTPGQGLQFLFEYFSETQRNKGNFPGRFSGRQFSNSRSEMNVSTLELGDSALYLCASSPDGNSPLHFGNGTRLTVT.

This chain connects TRBV6-1 to TRBJ2-3, with D uncertain. The CDR3 is 12 amino acids. Trimming took off 4 bases at V and 2 bases at J, with 4 bases between the two ends. In germline, CDR1 is MNHNS, CDR2 SASEGT. This chain's CDR3 is CASSVSTDTQYF. The CDR3 DNA reads TGTGCCAGCAGTGTGTCCACAGATACGCAGTATTTT.

The count of this clone is one. The same CDR3 also results from other DNA sequences found in this sample. The rearrangement uses TRBV2 and TRBJ1-6; the D is unclear. Germline V gene lookup returns CDR1 SNHLY and CDR2 FYNNEI. Trimming stripped 3 bases from V and 8 bases from J, with 14 bases between. The CDR3 is made up of 15 amino acids. CDR3 nucleotides: TGTGCCAGCAGTGAGCTGGGGTCGGGTGATTCACCCCTCCACTTT. It specifies CASSELGSGDSPLHF. Together with reference TRBV2 and TRBJ1-6, the CDR3 gives the full variable domain: EPEVTQTPSHQVTQMGQEVILRCVPISNHLYFYWYRQILGQKVEFLVSFYNNEISEKSEIFDDQFSVERPDGSNFTLKIRSTKLEDSAMYFCASSELGSGDSPLHFGNGTRLTVT.

The chain employs TRBV6-5 and TRBJ2-2, with D hard to call. The germline V gene encodes CDR1 MNHEY and CDR2 SVGAGI. CDR3 length equals 16 residues. V lost 1 base and J lost 2, with 11 bases in between. CDR3 in DNA: TGTGCCAGCAGTTACTATGGCAGCTCCAACACCGGGGAGCTGTTTTTT. It codes for CASSYYGSSNTGELFF.

This chain links TRBV6-4 with TRBJ1-2; D gene ambiguous. This CDR3 is built from 15 residues. V lost 2 bases and J 0 bases, leaving 10 bases between the germline ends. Germline lookup yields CDR1 MRHNA and CDR2 SNTAGT. The CDR3 loop is CASSDPRHPNYGYTF. The CDR3 DNA reads TGTGCCAGCAGTGACCCGAGACACCCTAACTATGGCTACACCTTC.

The CDR3 here is CASSGGNTEQFF. CDR3 DNA: TGTGCCAGTAGCGGGGGAAATACAGAGCAGTTCTTC. The rearrangement links TRBV11-3 to TRBJ2-1, with 9 bases fitting TRBD2. This CDR3 comprises 12 residues. The junction had 7 bases not matched to a gene; V was cut back by 9 bases and J by 10 bases. Germline values: CDR1 SGHNT, CDR2 YENEEA.

This chain connects TRBV28 to TRBJ1-4; the D gene is possibly TRBD1 (5 bases). V lost 9 bases, J lost 9 bases, and 23 bases lay in between. Germline assignment: CDR1 MDHEN and CDR2 SYDVKM. The CDR3 is 15 amino acids. CDR3 sequence (DNA): TGTGCCAGTACCCCCCCCGGGGCAAAGAGGAAAAAACTGTTTTTT. Residues: CASTPPGAKRKKLFF.

The J gene is TRBJ2-4, the V gene TRBV4-3; D remains unclear. Germline V lookup: CDR1 LGHNA, CDR2 YSLEER. The CDR3 is 17 residues long. Trimming stripped 0 bases from V and 0 bases from J, with 12 bases between. This chain's CDR3 is CASSQDHFFGAKNIQYF. CDR3 in DNA: TGCGCCAGCAGCCAAGATCATTTTTTTGGAGCCAAAAACATTCAGTACTTC.

The rearrangement joins TRBV6-1 to TRBJ1-5; D gene unclear. V was clipped by 2 bases and J by 12 bases, with 8 bases between them. The CDR3 runs to 11 residues. The germline CDR1 and CDR2 sequences are MNHNS and SASEGT. As DNA, the CDR3 is TGTGCCAGCAGTGAATATCGGTTCCAGCATTTT. This encodes CASSEYRFQHF.

CDR3 sequence (DNA): TGTGCCAGCAGCTCGCCCGGGGCTGGCTACGAGCAGTACTTC. Translating gives CASSSPGAGYEQYF. This sequence joins TRBV27 and TRBJ2-7; D tentatively fits TRBD1 or TRBD2 (5 bases each). The CDR3 totals 14 residues. Germline CDR1 is MNHEY and CDR2 is SMNVEV (reference sequence). Trimming took off 6 bases at V and 3 bases at J, with 15 bases between the two ends.

This chain links TRBV28 with TRBJ2-1; 9 bases fit TRBD2. The V and J ends lost 1 base and 6 bases, in that order; junction bases with no gene match: 16. Germline CDR1 is MDHEN and CDR2 is SYDVKM. CDR3 size: 19 residues. The DNA of the CDR3 is TGTGCCAGCAGTTTATCGGGGTGGATAGCGGGAGATAAATTCAATGAGCAGTTCTTC. It translates to CASSLSGWIAGDKFNEQFF.

The J gene is TRBJ2-3, the V gene TRBV27; unclear D gene. V lost 4 bases and J 1 base, leaving 3 bases between the germline ends. Germline V gives CDR1 MNHEY, CDR2 SMNVEV (reference sequence). CDR3 length equals 12 residues. The CDR3 sequence: CASSYGTDTQYF. CDR3 nucleotide sequence: TGTGCCAGCAGTTACGGCACAGATACGCAGTATTTT.

CDR3 sequence reads: CASSLDREVYEQYF. The CDR3 bases are TGTGCCAGCAGCTTGGATCGGGAGGTCTACGAGCAGTACTTC. J is TRBJ2-7 and V is TRBV5-4; 7 nucleotides align to TRBD2. Germline V gene sequence: CDR1 SGHNT, CDR2 YYREEE (reference sequence). The junction had 3 bases not matched to a gene; V was cut back by 0 bases and J by 3 bases. The CDR3 consists of 14 residues. The full variable domain, its missing parts supplied by reference TRBV5-4 and TRBJ2-7, is ETGVTQSPTHLIKTRGQQVTLRCSSQSGHNTVSWYQQALGQGPQFIFQYYREEENGRGNFPPRFSGLQFPNYSSELNVNALELDDSALYLCASSLDREVYEQYFGPGTRLTVT.

V gene TRBV7-9 combines with J gene TRBJ2-7; D unresolved. Germline CDR1 and CDR2: SEHNR and FQNEAQ (reference sequence). V was shortened by 2 bases and J by 2 bases, with 10 bases between the two germline ends. CDR3 length: 14 residues. The chain's CDR3 is CASSLPGLPYEQYF. CDR3 coding DNA: TGTGCCAGCAGCTTACCCGGGCTCCCCTACGAGCAGTACTTC. Supplemented by reference TRBV7-9 and TRBJ2-7, the full variable domain reads DTGVSQNPRHKITKRGQNVTFRCDPISEHNRLYWYRQTLGQGPEFLTYFQNEAQLEKSRLLSDRFSAERPKGSFSTLEIQRTEQGDSAMYLCASSLPGLPYEQYFGPGTRLTVT.

The V gene is TRBV9, the J gene TRBJ2-5; 7 bases fit TRBD2. Trimming at V came to 2 bases and at J to 5 bases, leaving 3 bases not matched to a gene. This CDR3 comprises 13 residues. Germline values: CDR1 SGDLS, CDR2 YYNGEE. The chain's CDR3 is CASSVDSGETQYF. The CDR3 coding sequence is TGTGCCAGCAGCGTGGATAGCGGGGAGACCCAGTACTTC.

The chain recombines TRBV29-1 with TRBJ1-2; D remains unclear. The CDR3 contains 15 residues. Trimming stripped 2 bases from V and 0 bases from J, with 13 bases between. Germline values: CDR1 SQVTM, CDR2 ANQGSEA. CDR3 in amino acids: CSVERNSASNYGYTF. The CDR3 coding sequence is TGCAGCGTTGAACGAAACAGTGCTTCTAACTATGGCTACACCTTC. Variable domain in full (rest from reference TRBV29-1 and TRBJ1-2): SAVISQKPSRDICQRGTSLTIQCQVDSQVTMMFWYRQQPGQSLTLIATANQGSEATYESGFVIDKFPISRPNLTFSTLTVSNMSPEDSSIYLCSVERNSASNYGYTFGSGTRLTVV.

The chain has TRBV6-1 and TRBJ2-7; 10 bases fit TRBD2. Germline CDR1 MNHNS, CDR2 SASEGT. The junction had 10 bases not matched to a gene; V was cut back by 6 bases and J by 5 bases. The CDR3 loop spans 15 amino acids. The CDR3 sequence: CASRILAGSNNEQYF. CDR3 sequence (DNA): TGTGCCAGCAGGATACTAGCGGGGTCCAACAACGAGCAGTACTTC.

J is TRBJ2-7 and V is TRBV5-6, with 7 positions matching TRBD2. Germline lookup yields CDR1 SGHDT and CDR2 YYEEEE. The length of the CDR3 is 15 residues. V was pared by 0 bases and J by 2 bases, with 5 bases of the junction left unmatched. The CDR3 region has the DNA TGTGCCAGCAGCTTGGAGCGGGGATACGCCTACGAGCAGTACTTC. The encoded protein is CASSLERGYAYEQYF.